These T cell receptor beta chains were read from a single sample in a study of T cell responses to AZD1222 COVID-19 vaccine. TCRdb's table, derived via immunoSEQ multiplex PCR, lists solely in-frame clones and lacks some. The table records 130,000 or so clones, 89% of them present only once. This sample comprised peripheral blood, obtained on day 0 of AZD1222 vaccination. The receptors stem from an adult in good health. Each CDR3 is given without its conserved first and last residue. The order of the fields is CDR3 protein, clone size, J gene, V gene. The size of a clone is reported for some rows only, either as once, few or many, or as a class for expanded clones.

ASSSIRTASPGTQY - TRBJ2-5 TRBV28
ASSIMGNTEAF - TRBJ1-1 TRBV19
ASSLTGSYKPNTEAF - TRBJ1-1 TRBV5-4
ASSSLESDFPPEAF - TRBJ1-1 TRBV5-4
ASSETGLKNSGNTIY once TRBJ1-3 TRBV6-1
ASTPLRTGANTIY - TRBJ1-3 TRBV7-9
ASSYEQGAGANVLT - TRBJ2-6 TRBV6-5
ASSLGTGMYGYT - TRBJ1-2 TRBV5-5
ASSEDEQY - TRBJ2-7 TRBV25-1
ASSLDYPNQPQH medium-sized TRBJ1-5 TRBV7-9
ASSLVKTGNTEAF - TRBJ1-1 TRBV5-6
ASSLGTGTDSQY - TRBJ2-7 TRBV11-3
ASSLSPTVEAF - TRBJ1-1 TRBV5-4
ASRAGYSNQPQH once TRBJ1-5 TRBV19
ASSDLAGGAYYGYT - TRBJ1-2 TRBV2
ASSGQGIEKLF - TRBJ1-4 TRBV18
ASSFRGTEAF - TRBJ1-1 TRBV27
ASSLSVQRQGATNEKLF - TRBJ1-4 TRBV27
ASSPGWATEAF - TRBJ1-1 TRBV6-5
ATGDHNQPQH - TRBJ1-5 TRBV3-1/TRBV3-2
ASSQDIGGGSPLH - TRBJ1-6 TRBV3-1/TRBV3-2
ATSRDGGTGSYEQY - TRBJ2-7 TRBV15
ASSSQRDGNTEAF - TRBJ1-1 TRBV5-1
ASSYFPGGPYEQY few TRBJ2-7 TRBV27
AWSVGGAGETQY - TRBJ2-5 TRBV30
ASTRTGRDTEAF - TRBJ1-1 TRBV10-2
ASSVAGSPLH - TRBJ1-6 TRBV9
ASSQEHRAGPEQY - TRBJ2-7 TRBV3-1/TRBV3-2
ASSLASGTSGVETQY few TRBJ2-5 TRBV5-4
ASSSPEGAAF - TRBJ1-1 TRBV9
SVGSASGNTIY - TRBJ1-3 TRBV29-1
AWSQDTSLRY few TRBJ2-7 TRBV30
ASSRNSNSGNTIY - TRBJ1-3 TRBV6-5
ASSPLGQGPNTEAF - TRBJ1-1 TRBV27
ASSIQGAPGNTIY - TRBJ1-3 TRBV19
ASSLVGQGEAF - TRBJ1-1 TRBV7-2
ASSLSTNEKLF - TRBJ1-4 TRBV5-1
ASSENQAF - TRBJ1-1 TRBV2
ASSETQGAHWY - TRBJ2-7 TRBV5-1